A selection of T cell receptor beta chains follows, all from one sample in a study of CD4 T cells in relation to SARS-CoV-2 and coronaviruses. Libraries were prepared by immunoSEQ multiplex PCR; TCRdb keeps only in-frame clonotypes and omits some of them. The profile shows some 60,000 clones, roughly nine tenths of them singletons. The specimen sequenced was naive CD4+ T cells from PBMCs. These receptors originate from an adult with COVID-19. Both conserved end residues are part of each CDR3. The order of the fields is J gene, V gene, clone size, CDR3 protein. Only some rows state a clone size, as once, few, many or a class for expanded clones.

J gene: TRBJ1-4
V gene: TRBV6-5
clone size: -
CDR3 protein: CASSYGAGGEEKLFF

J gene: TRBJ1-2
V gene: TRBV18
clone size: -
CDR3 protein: CASSPQRDYGYTF

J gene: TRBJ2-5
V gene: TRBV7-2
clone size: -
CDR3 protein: CASSLGLQETQYF

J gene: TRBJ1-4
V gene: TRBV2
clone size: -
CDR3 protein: CASRQIHATNEKLFF

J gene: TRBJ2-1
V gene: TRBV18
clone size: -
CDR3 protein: CASSPPVASGGDEQFF

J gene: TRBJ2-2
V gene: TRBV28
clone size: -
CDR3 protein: CASSPDRPYTGELFF

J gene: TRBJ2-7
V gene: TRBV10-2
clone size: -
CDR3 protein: CASSDGGRYEQYF

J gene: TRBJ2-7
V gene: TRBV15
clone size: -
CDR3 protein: CATSRGQLYEQYF

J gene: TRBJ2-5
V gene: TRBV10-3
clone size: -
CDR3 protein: CAISEFLGGETQYF

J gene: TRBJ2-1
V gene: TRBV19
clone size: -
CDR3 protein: CASSNLAGAYNEQFF

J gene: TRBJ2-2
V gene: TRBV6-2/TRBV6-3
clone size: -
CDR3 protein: CASSYGTGNTGELFF

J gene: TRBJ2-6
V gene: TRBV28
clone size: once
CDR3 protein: CASSFIGGTSGANVLTF

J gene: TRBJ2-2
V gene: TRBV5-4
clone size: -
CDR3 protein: CASSTPSGSNTGELFF

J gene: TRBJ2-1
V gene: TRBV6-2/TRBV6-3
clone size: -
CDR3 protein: CASSSRLAGTYNEQFF

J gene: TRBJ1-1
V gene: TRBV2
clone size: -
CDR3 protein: CASRQGNTEAFF

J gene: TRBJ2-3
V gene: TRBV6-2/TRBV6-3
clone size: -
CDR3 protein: CASSRDSTDTQYF

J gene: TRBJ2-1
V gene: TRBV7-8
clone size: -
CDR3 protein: CASSLVLSSYNEQFF

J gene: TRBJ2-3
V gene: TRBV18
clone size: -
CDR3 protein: CASSPQFRGHGTDTQYF

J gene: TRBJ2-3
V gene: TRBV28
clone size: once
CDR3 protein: CASAGSTDTQYF

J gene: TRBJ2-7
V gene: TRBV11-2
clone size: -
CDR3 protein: CASSLMLLGYEQYF

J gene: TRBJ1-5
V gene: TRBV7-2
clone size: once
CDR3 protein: CASSPGGGAGQPQHF

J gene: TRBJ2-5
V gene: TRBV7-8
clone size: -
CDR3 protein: CASIHTVGKETQYF

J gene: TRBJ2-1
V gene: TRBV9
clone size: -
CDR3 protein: CASSVASSSYNEQFF

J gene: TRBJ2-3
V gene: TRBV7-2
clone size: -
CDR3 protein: CASSPSLAQYF

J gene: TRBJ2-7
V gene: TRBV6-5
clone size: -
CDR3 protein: CASSYLGEMYF

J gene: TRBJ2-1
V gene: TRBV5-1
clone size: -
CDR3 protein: CASSQVPNPYNEQFF

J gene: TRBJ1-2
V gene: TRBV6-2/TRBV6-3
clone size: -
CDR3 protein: CASSYLNPQGDAYGYTF

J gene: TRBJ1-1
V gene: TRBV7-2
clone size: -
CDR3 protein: CASSLVPGNTEAFF

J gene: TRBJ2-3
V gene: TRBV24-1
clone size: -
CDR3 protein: CATSDPGLAGLTDTQYF

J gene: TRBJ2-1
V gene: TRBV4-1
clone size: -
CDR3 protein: CASSQLVKLAPYNEQFF

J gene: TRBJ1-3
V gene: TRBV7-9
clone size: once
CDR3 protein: CASRTFGGGNTIYF

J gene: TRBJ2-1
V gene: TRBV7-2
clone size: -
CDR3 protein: CASSLAGTSSYNEQFF

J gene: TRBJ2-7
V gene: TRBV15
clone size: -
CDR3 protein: CATSRDPDRGGEQYF

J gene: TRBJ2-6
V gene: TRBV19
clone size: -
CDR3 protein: CASSIQGANVLTF

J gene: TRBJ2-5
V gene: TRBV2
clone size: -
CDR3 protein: CASSDFLAGTVKKETQYF

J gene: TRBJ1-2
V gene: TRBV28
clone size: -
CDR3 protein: CASSFGGSGMNYGYTF

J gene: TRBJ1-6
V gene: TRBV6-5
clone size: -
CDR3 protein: CASSYIGSPLHF

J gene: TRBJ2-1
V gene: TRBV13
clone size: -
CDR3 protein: CASSFVLDSYNEQFF

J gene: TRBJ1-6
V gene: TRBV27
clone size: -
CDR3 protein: CASSQGAWNYNSPLHF

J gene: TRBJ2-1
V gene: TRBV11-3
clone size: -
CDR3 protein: CASSLGLGLAFDEQFF

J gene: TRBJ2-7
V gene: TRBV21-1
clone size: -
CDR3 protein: CASSNRGECEQYF

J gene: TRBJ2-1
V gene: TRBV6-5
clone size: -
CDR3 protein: CASSDSGTPSEQFF

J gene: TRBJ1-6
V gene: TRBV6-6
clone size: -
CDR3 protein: CASSYLTGQGGSPLHF

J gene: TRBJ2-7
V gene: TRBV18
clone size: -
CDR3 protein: CASSRLAGVSYEQYF

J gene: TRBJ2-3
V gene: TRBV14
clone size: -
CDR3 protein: CASSQDTWGGGDTQYF

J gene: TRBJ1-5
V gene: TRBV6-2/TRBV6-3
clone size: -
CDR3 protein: CASSPSNQPQHF

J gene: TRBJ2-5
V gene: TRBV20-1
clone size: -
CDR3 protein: CSARDRETQYF

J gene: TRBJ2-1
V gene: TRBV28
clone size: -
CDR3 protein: CASSPWTRSSYNEQFF

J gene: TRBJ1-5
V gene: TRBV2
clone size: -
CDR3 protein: CASSDLGSTQPQHF

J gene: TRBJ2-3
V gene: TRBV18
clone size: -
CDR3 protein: CASSSGLAGTTDTQYF

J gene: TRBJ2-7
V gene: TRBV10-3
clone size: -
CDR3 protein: CAINGQGPTHALYEQYF

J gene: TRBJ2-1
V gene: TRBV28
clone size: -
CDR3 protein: CASSLEARVEQFF

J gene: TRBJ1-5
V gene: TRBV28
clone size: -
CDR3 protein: CASRGVGEIRGYQPQHF

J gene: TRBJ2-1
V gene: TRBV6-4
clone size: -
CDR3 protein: CASSERGAPTEDEQFF

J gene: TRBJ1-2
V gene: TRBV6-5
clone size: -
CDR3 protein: CASGQQGAKYGYTF